This TCR beta chain was sequenced for a study of blood T cell repertoires in COVID-19. The overall study: Researchers got acute and convalescent COVID-19 samples from the United States, Italy and Spain. T cells, B-cell-depleted T cells, or PBMCs supplied cDNA or gDNA.

How the authors handled the data: Reference gene primer amplification gave nucleated cell count estimates. TCRdb's table, derived via immunoSEQ multiplex PCR, lists solely in-frame clones and lacks some. The V and J calls and clone size come from that table; D and trimming were worked out from the DNA. The profile shows tens of thousands of clones, 65% to 80% of them singletons. The germline gives CDR1 MGHRA, CDR2 YSYEKL. CDR3 size: 14 residues. V was pared by 1 base and J by 4 bases, with 7 bases between. The source is a human donor in a cohort sampled during active or convalescent COVID-19. V and J are TRBV4-1 and TRBJ2-2, with D perhaps TRBD2 (5 bases). The sample taken for sequencing was peripheral blood. The CDR3 is CASSQVGGTGELFF. The CDR3 DNA follows: TGCGCCAGCAGCCAAGTTGGAGGCACCGGGGAGCTGTTTTTT.